This T cell receptor (beta chain) originates from a study of OX40 agonist ivuxolimab in advanced cancers. About the full investigation: Ivuxolimab was an agonistic, fully human IgG2 monoclonal antibody directed against OX40 (CD134), a costimulatory receptor. Patients were allowed to have had prior anti-PD-1, anti-PD-L1 or anti-CTLA-4 therapy, and approximately 40% of the dose-escalation patients had previously received checkpoint inhibitors. Of the roughly 52 patients in dose escalation, some 19 had hepatocellular carcinoma, around 15 had melanoma, 9 had renal cell carcinoma and 9 had head and neck cancer. The dose-escalation cohort was about 87% male with a mean age of about 54 years, ranging from roughly 23 to 85. Intravenous ivuxolimab was administered to patients every 2 weeks at six dose levels: 0.01, 0.1, 0.3, 1.5, 3 and 10 mg/kg. Peripheral TCRbeta sequencing aimed to test whether ivuxolimab altered TCR sequence diversity and caused clonal T-cell expansion. Partial responses occurred in three dose-escalation patients: two with cutaneous melanoma and one with hepatocellular carcinoma. The paper covers the monotherapy dose-escalation part of the phase I ivuxolimab trial, which included N of about 56 patients.

Comment on this clone: It lacks a known antigen. Base qualities are not at hand, and no much larger clone is one base apart.

The cysteine opens and the phenylalanine closes a CDR3 of 14 amino acids. Only the CDR3 region is kept as DNA, spanning 42 bases read in frame from base 1. Trimming removed 0 bases from V and 4 bases from J; the gene matches leave 2 bases unexplained. For CDR1 and CDR2, the germline V gene (reference sequence) lists LNHNV and YYDKDF. Genomic DNA was isolated from the sorted cells so that the TCRbeta CDR3 region could be sequenced. TCRbeta CDR3 regions were sequenced using the immunoSEQ Assay. TCRdb mirrors the immuneACCESS table, restricted to in-frame sequences. Some clones are absent from its copies; in checked studies, under half trace to an unresolved V gene, and the reason for the others is unknown. The sample table holds more than 55,000 clones, of which around 85% were seen once. The ten largest make up approximately 0.61% of the sample. On the study overall, not on this receptor specifically: Low levels of normalized T-cell clonal expansion were also seen in some patients who did not respond. After ivuxolimab, CD8+ T cells had more expanded clones than CD4+ T cells on average. Clonal expansion of both CD4+ and CD8+ blood T cells was observed from baseline to week 6 at doses 0.1 to 3.0 mg/kg. Partial responders in the 0.1-3.0 mg/kg groups had among the lowest normalized peripheral clonal expansion, especially among CD8+ T cells. The antigen specificity of the peripheral T cells that underwent clonal expansion was not determined.

The trial excluded patients who had a history of autoimmune disease or were on systemic immunosuppression. In every dose cohort, peripheral blood was drawn for TCR sequencing at baseline, cycle 4 day 1, and cycle 7 day 1. Samples were obtained from an open-label, multicenter, first-in-human phase I dose-escalation trial of ivuxolimab. Adults with locally advanced or metastatic melanoma, renal cell, hepatocellular, or head and neck squamous cell carcinoma were enrolled in the trial. CD4+ and CD8+ T cells were sorted separately from peripheral blood before TCR sequencing. Sequencing was performed on CD4+ or CD8+ T cells sorted from blood, taken in a trial of the OX40 agonist ivuxolimab. The sequence is built from TRBV15 and TRBJ2-7; TRBD1 aligns with 8 central bases. This receptor was taken from an adult with an advanced solid tumor such as melanoma, head and neck, liver or kidney cancer. The CDR3 protein is CATSRDQGAYEQYF. The sequenced DNA is TGTGCCACCAGCAGAGATCAGGGGGCTTACGAGCAGTACTTC.